Listed below are T cell receptor beta chains from one sample, sequenced in a study of T cells in Graves' hyperthyroidism and ophthalmopathy. MiXCR, applied by TCRdb to the multiplex PCR reads, yields one record per CDR3 protein. This sample has hundreds of thousands of distinct CDR3 sequences; 45% occur once, and the top ten carry 7% to 7.5%. Sequencing was carried out using peripheral blood or thyroid tissue (not recorded which). These TCRs come from an adult man with Graves' disease, either hyperthyroidism or ophthalmopathy (not recorded which). The CDR3 runs from the conserved cysteine through the conserved F or W. The order of the fields is J gene, V gene, clone size, D gene, CDR3 protein, CDR3 DNA. D genes are given only for firm matches. Only some rows state a clone size, as once, few, many or a class for expanded clones.

j_call: TRBJ1-2; v_call: TRBV3-1; clone_size: -; d_call: -; cdr3_aa: CASSQQVVARGGYTF; cdr3_nt: TGTGCCAGCAGCCAACAGGTGGTAGCGCGAGGAGGCTACACCTTC
j_call: TRBJ2-7; v_call: TRBV12-3/TRBV12-4; clone_size: once; d_call: TRBD2; cdr3_aa: CASSSSSGSLYEQYF; cdr3_nt: TGTGCCAGCAGTTCGTCTAGCGGGAGCCTCTACGAGCAGTACTTC
j_call: TRBJ2-2; v_call: TRBV19; clone_size: -; d_call: TRBD1; cdr3_aa: CASRGQVNTGELFF; cdr3_nt: TGTGCCAGCAGGGGACAGGTAAACACCGGGGAGCTGTTTTTT
j_call: TRBJ2-7; v_call: TRBV29-1; clone_size: -; d_call: -; cdr3_aa: CSVDNRESYEQYF; cdr3_nt: TGCAGCGTTGATAACAGGGAATCCTACGAGCAGTACTTC
j_call: TRBJ2-7; v_call: TRBV2; clone_size: -; d_call: -; cdr3_aa: CATSFEQYF; cdr3_nt: TGTGCCACCTCCTTCGAGCAGTACTTC
j_call: TRBJ2-5; v_call: TRBV7-9; clone_size: -; d_call: -; cdr3_aa: CASSQARTQYF; cdr3_nt: TGTGCCAGCAGCCAAGCCAGGACCCAGTACTTC
j_call: TRBJ1-5; v_call: TRBV29-1; clone_size: many; d_call: TRBD1; cdr3_aa: CSVAPTGPGQPQHF; cdr3_nt: TGCAGCGTTGCCCCGACAGGGCCGGGTCAGCCCCAGCATTTT
j_call: TRBJ1-2; v_call: TRBV7-9; clone_size: many; d_call: -; cdr3_aa: CASSLASQEYGYTF; cdr3_nt: TGTGCCAGCAGCTTAGCCTCCCAGGAGTATGGCTACACCTTC
j_call: TRBJ1-1; v_call: TRBV5-1; clone_size: few; d_call: TRBD1; cdr3_aa: CASSFRGARLKANTEAFF; cdr3_nt: TGCGCCAGCAGCTTCAGGGGGGCTCGACTTAAAGCGAACACTGAAGCTTTCTTT
j_call: TRBJ1-5; v_call: TRBV25-1; clone_size: -; d_call: -; cdr3_aa: CASSSPPLGRQPQHF; cdr3_nt: TGTGCCAGCAGTTCTCCCCCGCTGGGGCGACAGCCCCAGCATTTT
j_call: TRBJ1-1; v_call: TRBV7-8; clone_size: many; d_call: TRBD1; cdr3_aa: CASSHGQGNTEAFF; cdr3_nt: TGTGCCAGCAGCCATGGACAGGGGAACACTGAAGCTTTCTTT
j_call: TRBJ1-1; v_call: TRBV2; clone_size: -; d_call: TRBD1; cdr3_aa: CASSTGTGEDTEAFF; cdr3_nt: TGTGCCAGCAGTACAGGGACAGGGGAGGACACTGAAGCTTTCTTT
j_call: TRBJ1-6; v_call: TRBV25-1; clone_size: once; d_call: -; cdr3_aa: CASLNSYNSPLHF; cdr3_nt: TGTGCCAGCCTTAACTCCTATAATTCACCCCTCCACTTT
j_call: TRBJ1-1; v_call: TRBV5-1; clone_size: few; d_call: -; cdr3_aa: CASSLGAKNTEAFF; cdr3_nt: TGCGCCAGCAGCTTGGGGGCGAAGAACACTGAAGCTTTCTTT
j_call: TRBJ2-7; v_call: TRBV24-1; clone_size: -; d_call: -; cdr3_aa: CATSDSDREGTRTGISYEQYF; cdr3_nt: TGTGCCACCAGTGATTCGGACAGGGAGGGTACAAGGACGGGCATCTCCTACGAGCAGTACTTC
j_call: TRBJ2-6; v_call: TRBV15; clone_size: many; d_call: -; cdr3_aa: CATNPLAPGANVLTF; cdr3_nt: TGTGCCACCAATCCGCTAGCTCCTGGGGCCAACGTCCTGACTTTC
j_call: TRBJ2-3; v_call: TRBV20-1; clone_size: few; d_call: -; cdr3_aa: CSARFTDTQYF; cdr3_nt: TGCAGTGCGCGTTTTACAGATACGCAGTATTTT
j_call: TRBJ1-2; v_call: TRBV24-1; clone_size: many; d_call: -; cdr3_aa: CATSDGGPRSGYTF; cdr3_nt: TGTGCCACCAGTGACGGAGGGCCCAGATCGGGCTACACCTTC
j_call: TRBJ1-4; v_call: TRBV12-3/TRBV12-4; clone_size: few; d_call: -; cdr3_aa: CASKRRVLEKLFF; cdr3_nt: TGTGCCAGCAAAAGGAGGGTGCTTGAAAAACTGTTTTTT
j_call: TRBJ1-6; v_call: TRBV10-2; clone_size: many; d_call: -; cdr3_aa: CASRGNSPLHF; cdr3_nt: TGCGCCAGCAGGGGGAATTCACCCCTCCACTTT
j_call: TRBJ1-1; v_call: TRBV6-5; clone_size: many; d_call: -; cdr3_aa: CASSSGTGTEAFF; cdr3_nt: TGTGCCAGCAGCTCGGGGACGGGCACTGAAGCTTTCTTT
j_call: TRBJ1-1; v_call: TRBV7-2; clone_size: many; d_call: TRBD1; cdr3_aa: CASSFRTGRNTEAFF; cdr3_nt: TGTGCCAGCAGCTTCAGGACAGGAAGGAACACTGAAGCTTTCTTT